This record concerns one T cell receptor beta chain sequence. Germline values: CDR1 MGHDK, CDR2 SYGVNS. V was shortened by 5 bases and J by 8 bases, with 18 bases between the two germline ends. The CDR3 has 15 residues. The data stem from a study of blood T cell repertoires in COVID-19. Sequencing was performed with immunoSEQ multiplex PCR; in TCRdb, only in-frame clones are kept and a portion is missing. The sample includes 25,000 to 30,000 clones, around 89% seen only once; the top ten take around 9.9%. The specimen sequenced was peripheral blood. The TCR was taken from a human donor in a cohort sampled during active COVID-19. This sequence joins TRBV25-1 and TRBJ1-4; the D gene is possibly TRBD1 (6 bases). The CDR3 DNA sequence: TGTGCCAGCAGTTCGAGGGGGGGCGGGAAGGAAAAACTGTTTTTT. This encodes CASSSRGGGKEKLFF.